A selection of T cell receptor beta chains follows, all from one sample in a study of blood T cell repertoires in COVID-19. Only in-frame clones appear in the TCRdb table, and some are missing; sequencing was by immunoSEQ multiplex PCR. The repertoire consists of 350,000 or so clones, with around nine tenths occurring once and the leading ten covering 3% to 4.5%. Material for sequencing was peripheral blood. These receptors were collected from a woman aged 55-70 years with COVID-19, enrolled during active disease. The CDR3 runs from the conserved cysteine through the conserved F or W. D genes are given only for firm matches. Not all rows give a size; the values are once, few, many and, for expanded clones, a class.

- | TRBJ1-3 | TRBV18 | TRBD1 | TGTGCCAGCTCACCCACAGGGGCTACGAACACCATATATTTT | CASSPTGATNTIYF
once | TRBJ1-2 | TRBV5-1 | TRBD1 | TGCGCCAGCAGCGTGACAGGGGGCTATGGCTACACCTTC | CASSVTGGYGYTF
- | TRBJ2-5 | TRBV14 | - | TGTGCCAGCAGCCAAGTCCTCTCGGGGATAGAGACCCAGTACTTC | CASSQVLSGIETQYF
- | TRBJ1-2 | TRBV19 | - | TGTGCCAGTAGGAATTCAGGTGACCTTGCTAACTATGGCTACACCTTC | CASRNSGDLANYGYTF
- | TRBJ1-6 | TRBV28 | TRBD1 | TGTGCCAGCAGTTTGAAAGGGACAGGGGGTTCACCCCTCCACTTT | CASSLKGTGGSPLHF
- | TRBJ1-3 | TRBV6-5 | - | TGTGCCAGCAGCAGGGGATCTGGAAACACCATATATTTT | CASSRGSGNTIYF
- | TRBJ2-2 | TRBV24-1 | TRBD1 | TGTGCCACCAGTGATGCCGTCACAGGGGACACCGGGGAGCTGTTTTTT | CATSDAVTGDTGELFF
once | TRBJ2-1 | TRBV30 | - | TGTGCCTTGGGTAGCTCCTACAATGAGCAGTTCTTC | CALGSSYNEQFF
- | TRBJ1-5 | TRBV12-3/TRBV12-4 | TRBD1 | TGTGCCAGCAGTTTGCAGGGGGGAATGGCCCAGCATTTT | CASSLQGGMAQHF
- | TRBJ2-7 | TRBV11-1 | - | TGTGCCAGCAGCCGCGTCGGGTTCGAGCAGTACTTC | CASSRVGFEQYF
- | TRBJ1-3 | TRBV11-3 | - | TGTGCCAGCAGCCCACGAGGTGGAAACACCATATATTTT | CASSPRGGNTIYF
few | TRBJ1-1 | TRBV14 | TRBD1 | TGTGCCAGCAGCCAGGCTGACAGGGCTATAACCACTGAAGCTTTCTTT | CASSQADRAITTEAFF
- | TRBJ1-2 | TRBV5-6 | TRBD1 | TGTGCCAGCAGCGGTGACAGGGTCGGCTACACCTTC | CASSGDRVGYTF
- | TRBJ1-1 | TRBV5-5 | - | TGTGCCAGCAGCTCCCCAATGAACACTGAAGCTTTCTTT | CASSSPMNTEAFF
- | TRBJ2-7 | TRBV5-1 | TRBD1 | TGCGCCAGCAGCGCAGAGCCGGGACAGGGCTACGAGCAGTACTTC | CASSAEPGQGYEQYF
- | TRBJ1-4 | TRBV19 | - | TGTGCCAGTACCTCCACCGGAGGGCGAACTAATGAAAAACTGTTTTTT | CASTSTGGRTNEKLFF
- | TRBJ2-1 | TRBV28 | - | TGTGCCAGCAGTACAACCGGGACACCTTACAATGAGCAGTTCTTC | CASSTTGTPYNEQFF
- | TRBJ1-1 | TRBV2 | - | TGTGCCAGCAGGCCCAATACAGGGCGGACTGAAGCTTTCTTT | CASRPNTGRTEAFF
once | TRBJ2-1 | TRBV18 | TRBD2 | TGTGCCAGCTCACCACCGGCTAGCGGAGACAATGAGCAGTTCTTC | CASSPPASGDNEQFF
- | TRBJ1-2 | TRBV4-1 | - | TGCGCCAGCAGCCAAGATAGATGGGCAGGGAACCTTTTTCCCTATGGCTACACCTTC | CASSQDRWAGNLFPYGYTF
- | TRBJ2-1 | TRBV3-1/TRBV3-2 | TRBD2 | TGTGCCAGCAGCCAGTTGCGGGGGGGTTACAATGAGCAGTTCTTC | CASSQLRGGYNEQFF
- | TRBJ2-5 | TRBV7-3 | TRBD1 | TGTGCCAGCAGCCTGGCAGGGGGCCGGGAGACCCAGTACTTC | CASSLAGGRETQYF
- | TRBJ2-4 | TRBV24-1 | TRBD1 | TGTGCCACCAGTGCCCGGGACAGGGAAAACATTCAGTACTTC | CATSARDRENIQYF
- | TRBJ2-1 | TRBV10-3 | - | TGTGCCCCAGAGGGATTACACAATGAGCAGTTCTTC | CAPEGLHNEQFF
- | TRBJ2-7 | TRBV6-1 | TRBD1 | TGTGCCAGCCGAGCCACATCAGGGGGATCCTACGAGCAGTACTTC | CASRATSGGSYEQYF
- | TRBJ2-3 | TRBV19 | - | TGTGCCAGTAGTTGGGGGGGCGGCACAGATACGCAGTATTTT | CASSWGGGTDTQYF
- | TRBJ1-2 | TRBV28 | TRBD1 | TGTGCCAGCGTCGACAGGGCCGTTGGCTACACCTTC | CASVDRAVGYTF
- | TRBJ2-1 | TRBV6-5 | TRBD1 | TGTGCCAGCAACTCAGGGGGCTCGAACAATGAGCAGTTCTTC | CASNSGGSNNEQFF
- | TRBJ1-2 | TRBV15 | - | TGTGCCACCAGCAGGGACAGCCTTAACTATGGCTACACCTTC | CATSRDSLNYGYTF
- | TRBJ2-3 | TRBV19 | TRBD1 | TGTGCCAGTAGTAGACCCGCCGGGACAGGCAACACAGATACGCAGTATTTT | CASSRPAGTGNTDTQYF
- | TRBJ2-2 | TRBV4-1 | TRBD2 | TGCGCCAGCAGCCAAGATGGCGGGGGGGCCGGGGAGCTGTTTTTT | CASSQDGGGAGELFF
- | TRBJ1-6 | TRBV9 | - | TGTGCCAGCAGCGTCTCACAGATTCCTAATTCACCCCTCCACTTT | CASSVSQIPNSPLHF
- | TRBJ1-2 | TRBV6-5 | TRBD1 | TGTGCCAGCAGTTACGCCGGACAGGGGCTGGGGTATGGCTACACCTTC | CASSYAGQGLGYGYTF
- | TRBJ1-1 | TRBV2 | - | TGTGCCAGCCGACGGGGGATGAACACTGAAGCTTTCTTT | CASRRGMNTEAFF
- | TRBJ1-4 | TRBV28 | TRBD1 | TGTGCCAGCACCACCGGGACAGGGAATGAAAAACTGTTTTTT | CASTTGTGNEKLFF
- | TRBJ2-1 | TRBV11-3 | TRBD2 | TGTGCCAGCAGCTTAGAGGCGGGGGGCTACTACAATGAGCAGTTCTTC | CASSLEAGGYYNEQFF
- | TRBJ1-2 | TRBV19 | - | TGTGCCAGTAGTATTGGCTCGGGAATGGTCTGGGATGGCTACACCTTC | CASSIGSGMVWDGYTF
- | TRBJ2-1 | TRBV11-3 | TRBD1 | TGTGCCAGCAGCTTAGGCGGGACAGGGCATGGCGATGAGCAGTTCTTC | CASSLGGTGHGDEQFF